Here is one T cell receptor beta chain with its context. Its antigen remains unidentified. Per-nucleotide qualities are absent, and no much larger clonotype sits a single base away. The data are from a study of cytotoxic CD8 clonotypes in ibrutinib-treated CLL (dated by TCRdb to the early 2020s). In the study overall: The cohort was composed of around twelve relapsed/refractory and around 15 treatment-naive patients; IGHV unmutated status was identified in roughly 18 patients. Responses were partial in some 24 patients and complete in 2; after median around 72 months follow-up, roughly 14 stayed in remission and roughly twelve progressed. The response samples were drawn at a median of roughly twelve months into treatment, with a range of about 6 to 36 months. An average of 255,043 productive templates and about 100,000 productive rearrangements was obtained per sample. Of the 90 or so participants in the trial, about 26 had longitudinal samples available. Cryopreserved peripheral blood mononuclear cells were obtained before treatment, at response, and at either sustained remission or disease progression. Every remission and progressive disease sample was obtained while ibrutinib was still being received by the patients.

This specimen's time point label, interpreted: approximately 2 years on ibrutinib. For TCR beta library preparation, about 1.8 micrograms of genomic DNA were isolated from cryopreserved PBMCs. Longitudinal blood samples from CLL patients receiving ibrutinib monotherapy were subjected to high-throughput TCR beta sequencing. The patients took part in an open-label, single-center phase 2 trial of ibrutinib monotherapy. Overall study outcomes, separate from this receptor: Public clonotypes were rare and either contracted or stayed stable during treatment, and the rise in clonality at ibrutinib response reflected the expansion of private clonotypes. Lymph node repertoires were not examined, and the timing of sampling was not matched between patients in sustained remission and those whose disease progressed. At baseline, clonality was higher than in age-matched healthy donors and showed a strong correlation with circulating CD8+ T-cell counts. Clonality rose at ibrutinib response, remained stable during sustained remission, and dropped back toward baseline at progression.

A MiSeq instrument was used for deep resolution sequencing, which targeted depths ranging from 1 in 1 million up to 1 in 200,000 T cells, with coverage averaging 10x for each clonotype. The immunoSEQ hsTCRB Kit was used to generate TCR beta libraries. The published analysis was carried out like this. The data were analyzed with ImmunoSEQ Analyzer and ImmunoSEQ Data Assistant, and V, D and J gene assignments followed IMGT definitions. Clonality, with values ranging from 0 to 1, was calculated as one minus the normalized Shannon entropy of productive rearrangement frequencies. Only overrepresented clonotypes making up at least 0.05% of each patient's repertoire were included in the public clonotype analysis. Some 13 age-matched healthy donor repertoires from immuneACCESS served as clonality controls. This is the immuneACCESS table as TCRdb keeps it, with only in-frame sequences that have V and J called. A part of the clones is gone; compared with another copy, unresolved V genes explain less than half, and the rest is unexplained. The DNA gave D and trimming, while V, J and clone size come from that table. This sample holds 250,000 or so clones; roughly 74% were observed only once. The ten largest clones add up to 15% of the sample.

The CDR3 holds 13 amino acids from the cysteine to the phenylalanine. Only CDR3 DNA is held: 39 bases, read in frame from base 1. CDR1 and CDR2 are drawn from the germline V gene (reference sequence): MNHEY, SMNVEV. Trimming takes 3 bases from V and 0 bases from J, and the germline ends sit 5 bases apart. The V and J segments used are TRBV27 and TRBJ1-1, with the D gene not confidently named. Material: PBMCs, obtained after 24 months of ibrutinib treatment. This receptor was taken from a human donor with chronic lymphocytic leukemia. The sequenced DNA: TGTGCCAGCAGTTTTAATATGAACACTGAAGCTTTCTTT. The translation is CASSFNMNTEAFF.